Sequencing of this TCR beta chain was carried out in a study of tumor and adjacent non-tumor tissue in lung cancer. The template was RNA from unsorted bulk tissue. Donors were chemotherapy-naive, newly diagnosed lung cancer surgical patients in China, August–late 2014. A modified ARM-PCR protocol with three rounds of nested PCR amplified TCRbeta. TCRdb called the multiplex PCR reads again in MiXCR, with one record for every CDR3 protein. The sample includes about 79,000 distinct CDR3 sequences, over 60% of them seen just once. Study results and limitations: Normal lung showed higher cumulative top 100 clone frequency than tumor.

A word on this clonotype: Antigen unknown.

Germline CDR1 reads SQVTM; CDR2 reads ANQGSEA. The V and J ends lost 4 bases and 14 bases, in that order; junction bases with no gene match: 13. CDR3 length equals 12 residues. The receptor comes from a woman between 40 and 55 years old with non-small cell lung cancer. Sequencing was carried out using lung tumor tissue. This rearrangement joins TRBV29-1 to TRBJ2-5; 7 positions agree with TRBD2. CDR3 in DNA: TGCAGCGTTGGGGACTATAGAGAGACCCTATACTTC. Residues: CSVGDYRETLYF. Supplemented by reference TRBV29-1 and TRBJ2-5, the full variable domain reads SAVISQKPSRDICQRGTSLTIQCQVDSQVTMMFWYRQQPGQSLTLIATANQGSEATYESGFVIDKFPISRPNLTFSTLTVSNMSPEDSSIYLCSVGDYRETLYFGPGTRLLVL.